This T cell receptor (beta chain) was recorded in a study of T cells in Graves' hyperthyroidism and ophthalmopathy. Subjects aged 18 to 65 presented with newly diagnosed hyperthyroidism of less than 2 months' duration. Exclusion of patients followed from uncontrolled infection, other autoimmune disease, pregnancy or lactation. Germline lookup yields CDR1 MNHNS and CDR2 SASEGT. The CDR3 covers 12 residues. The V end was cut by 2 bases, the J end by 3 bases, with 3 bases between. General study results and limits: Model predictions of ophthalmopathy came a median 6.5 months before onset. Stable hyperthyroidism was separated from ophthalmopathy by a model based on 13 V-J features.

A note on this clonotype: Its specificity is not known.

Amplification targeted TCR beta CDR3 regions from RNA transcripts. Primed by the HTBI set, a first-round RT-PCR was run on the TCR CDR3. MiXCR, applied by TCRdb to the multiplex PCR reads, yields one record per CDR3 protein. This table has 130,000 to 150,000 distinct CDR3 sequences, roughly a fifth appearing once. The sequence derives from a woman in her 50s with Graves' hyperthyroidism that later progressed to Graves' ophthalmopathy. J is TRBJ2-3 and V is TRBV6-1, with D unresolved. The sample consisted of blood. Here the CDR3 DNA reads TGTGCCAGCAGTGAAAGGACAGATACGCAGTATTTT. As protein: CASSERTDTQYF.